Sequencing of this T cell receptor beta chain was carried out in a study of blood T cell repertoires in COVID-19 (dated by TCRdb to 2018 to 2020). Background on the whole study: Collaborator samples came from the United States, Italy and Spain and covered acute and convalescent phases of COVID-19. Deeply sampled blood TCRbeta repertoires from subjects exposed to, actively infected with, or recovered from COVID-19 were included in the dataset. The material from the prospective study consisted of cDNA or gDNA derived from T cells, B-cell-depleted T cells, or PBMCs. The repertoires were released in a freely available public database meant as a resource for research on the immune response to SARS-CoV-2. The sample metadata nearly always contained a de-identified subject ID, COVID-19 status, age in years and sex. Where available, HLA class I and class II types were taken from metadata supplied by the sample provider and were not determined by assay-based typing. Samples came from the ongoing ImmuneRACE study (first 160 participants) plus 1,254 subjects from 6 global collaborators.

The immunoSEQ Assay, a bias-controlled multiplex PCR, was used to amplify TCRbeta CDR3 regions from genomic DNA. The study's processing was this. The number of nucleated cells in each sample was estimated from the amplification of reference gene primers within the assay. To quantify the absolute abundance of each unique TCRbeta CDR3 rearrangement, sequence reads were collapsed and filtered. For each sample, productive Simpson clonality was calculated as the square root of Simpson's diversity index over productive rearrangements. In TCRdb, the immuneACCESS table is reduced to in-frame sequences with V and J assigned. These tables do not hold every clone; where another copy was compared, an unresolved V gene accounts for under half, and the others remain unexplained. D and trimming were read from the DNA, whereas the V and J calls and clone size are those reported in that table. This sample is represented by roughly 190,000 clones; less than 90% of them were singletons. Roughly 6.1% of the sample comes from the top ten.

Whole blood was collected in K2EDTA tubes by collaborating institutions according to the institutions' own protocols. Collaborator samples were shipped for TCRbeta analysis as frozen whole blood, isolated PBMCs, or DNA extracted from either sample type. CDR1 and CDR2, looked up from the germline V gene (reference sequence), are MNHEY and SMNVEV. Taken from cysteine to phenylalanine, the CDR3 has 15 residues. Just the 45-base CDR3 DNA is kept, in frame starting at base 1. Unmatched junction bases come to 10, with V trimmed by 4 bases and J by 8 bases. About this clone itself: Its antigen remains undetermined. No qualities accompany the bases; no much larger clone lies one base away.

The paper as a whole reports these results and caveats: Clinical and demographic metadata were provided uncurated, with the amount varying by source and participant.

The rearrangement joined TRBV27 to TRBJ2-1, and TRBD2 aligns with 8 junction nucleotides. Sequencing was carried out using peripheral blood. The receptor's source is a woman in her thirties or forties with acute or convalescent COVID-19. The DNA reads TGTGCCAGCAGTTGGTTCGGAGCGGGAGTAGATGAGCAGTTCTTC. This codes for CASSWFGAGVDEQFF.